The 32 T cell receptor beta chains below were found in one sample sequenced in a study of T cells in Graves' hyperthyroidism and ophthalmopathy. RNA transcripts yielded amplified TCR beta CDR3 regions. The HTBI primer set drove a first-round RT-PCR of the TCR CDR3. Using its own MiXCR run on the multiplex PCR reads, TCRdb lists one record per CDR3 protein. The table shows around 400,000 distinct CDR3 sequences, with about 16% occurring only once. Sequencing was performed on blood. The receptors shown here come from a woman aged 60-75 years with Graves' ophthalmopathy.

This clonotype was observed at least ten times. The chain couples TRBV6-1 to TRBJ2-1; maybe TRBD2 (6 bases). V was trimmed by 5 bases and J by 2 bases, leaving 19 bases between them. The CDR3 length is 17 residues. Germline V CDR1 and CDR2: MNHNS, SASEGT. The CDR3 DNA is TGTGCCAGCAGTCACTGGGGGGAGCGGAGGACCTACAATGAGCAGTTCTTC. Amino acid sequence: CASSHWGERRTYNEQFF.

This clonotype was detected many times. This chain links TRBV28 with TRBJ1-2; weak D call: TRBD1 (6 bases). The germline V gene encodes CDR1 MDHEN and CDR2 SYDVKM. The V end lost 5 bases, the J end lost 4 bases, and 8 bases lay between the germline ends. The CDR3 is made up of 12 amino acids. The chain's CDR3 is CASSPGAYGYTF. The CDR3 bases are TGTGCCAGCAGTCCAGGGGCCTATGGCTACACCTTC.

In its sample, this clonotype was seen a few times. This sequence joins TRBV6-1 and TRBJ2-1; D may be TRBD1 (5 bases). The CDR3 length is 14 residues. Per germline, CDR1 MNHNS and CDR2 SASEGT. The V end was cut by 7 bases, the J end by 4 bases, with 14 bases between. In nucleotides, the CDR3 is TGTGCCAGCAACAACCCCGACAGTTACAATGAGCAGTTCTTC. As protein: CASNNPDSYNEQFF.

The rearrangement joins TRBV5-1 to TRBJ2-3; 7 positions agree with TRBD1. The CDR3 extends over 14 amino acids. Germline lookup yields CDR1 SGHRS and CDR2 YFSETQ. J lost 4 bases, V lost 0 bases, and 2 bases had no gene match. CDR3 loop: CASSLVGGADTQYF. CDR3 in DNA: TGCGCCAGCAGCTTGGTAGGGGGCGCAGATACGCAGTATTTT. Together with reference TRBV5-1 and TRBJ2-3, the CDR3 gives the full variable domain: KAGVTQTPRYLIKTRGQQVTLSCSPISGHRSVSWYQQTPGQGLQFLFEYFSETQRNKGNFPGRFSGRQFSNSRSEMNVSTLELGDSALYLCASSLVGGADTQYFGPGTRLTVL.

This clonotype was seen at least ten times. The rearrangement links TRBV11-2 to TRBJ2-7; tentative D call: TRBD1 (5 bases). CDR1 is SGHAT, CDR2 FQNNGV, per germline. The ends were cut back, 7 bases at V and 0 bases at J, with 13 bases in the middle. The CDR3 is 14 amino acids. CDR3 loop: CASNLRQISYEQYF. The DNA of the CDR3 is TGTGCCAGCAACCTCCGACAGATCTCCTACGAGCAGTACTTC.

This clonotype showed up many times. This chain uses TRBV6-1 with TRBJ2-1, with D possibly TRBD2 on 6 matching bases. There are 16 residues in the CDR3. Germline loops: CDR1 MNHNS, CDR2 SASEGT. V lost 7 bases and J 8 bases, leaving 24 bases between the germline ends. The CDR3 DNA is TGTGCCAGCATTCCAAGCATCGGGAGCCGCGGCGATGAGCAGTTCTTC. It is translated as CASIPSIGSRGDEQFF.

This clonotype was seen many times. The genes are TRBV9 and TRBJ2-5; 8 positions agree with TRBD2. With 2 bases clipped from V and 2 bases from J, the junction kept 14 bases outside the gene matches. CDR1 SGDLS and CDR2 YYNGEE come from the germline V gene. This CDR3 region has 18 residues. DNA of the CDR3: TGTGCCAGCAGCGTCTCAGCGGGAGTTAGAGGGGTTCAAGAGACCCAGTACTTC. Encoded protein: CASSVSAGVRGVQETQYF. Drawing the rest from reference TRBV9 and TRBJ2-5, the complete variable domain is DSGVTQTPKHLITATGQRVTLRCSPRSGDLSVYWYQQSLDQGLQFLIQYYNGEERAKGNILERFSAQQFPDLHSELNLSSLELGDSALYFCASSVSAGVRGVQETQYFGPGTRLLVL.

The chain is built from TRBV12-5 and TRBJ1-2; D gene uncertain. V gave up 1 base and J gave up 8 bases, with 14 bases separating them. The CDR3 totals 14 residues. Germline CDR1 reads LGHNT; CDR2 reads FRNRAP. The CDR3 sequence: CASGLAPTLGGYTF. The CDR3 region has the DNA TGTGCTAGTGGTTTGGCCCCCACCCTCGGCGGCTACACCTTC.

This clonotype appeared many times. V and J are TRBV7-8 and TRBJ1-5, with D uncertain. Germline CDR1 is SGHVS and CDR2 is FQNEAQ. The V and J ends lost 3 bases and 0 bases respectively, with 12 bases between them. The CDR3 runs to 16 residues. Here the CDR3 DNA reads TGTGCCAGCAGCTTCCTTGATGGTTATAGCAATCAGCCCCAGCATTTT. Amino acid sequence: CASSFLDGYSNQPQHF.

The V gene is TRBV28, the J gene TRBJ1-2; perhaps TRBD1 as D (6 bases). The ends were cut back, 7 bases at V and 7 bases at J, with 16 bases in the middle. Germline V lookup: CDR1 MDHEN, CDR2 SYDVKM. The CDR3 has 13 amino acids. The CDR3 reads CASKSGGASGYTF. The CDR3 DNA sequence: TGTGCCAGCAAGTCCGGGGGCGCAAGTGGCTACACCTTC.

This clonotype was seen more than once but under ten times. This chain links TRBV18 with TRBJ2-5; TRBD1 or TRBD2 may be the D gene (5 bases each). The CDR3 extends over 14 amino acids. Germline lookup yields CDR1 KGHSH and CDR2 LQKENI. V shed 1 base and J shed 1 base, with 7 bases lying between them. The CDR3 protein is CASSPRGSQETQYF. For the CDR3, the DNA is TGTGCCAGCTCACCACGGGGGTCCCAAGAGACCCAGTACTTC.

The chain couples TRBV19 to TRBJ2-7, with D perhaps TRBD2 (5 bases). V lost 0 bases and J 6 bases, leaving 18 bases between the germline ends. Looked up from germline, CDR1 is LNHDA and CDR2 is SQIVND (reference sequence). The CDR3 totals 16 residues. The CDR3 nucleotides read TGTGCCAGTAGTATAGATGCCCTCGGACTCAGGAGCGAGCAGTACTTC. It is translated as CASSIDALGLRSEQYF.

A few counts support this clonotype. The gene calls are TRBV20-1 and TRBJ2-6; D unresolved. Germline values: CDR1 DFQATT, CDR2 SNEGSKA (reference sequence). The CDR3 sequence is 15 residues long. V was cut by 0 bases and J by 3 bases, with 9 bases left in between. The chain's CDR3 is CSARDPSNGANVLTF. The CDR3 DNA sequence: TGCAGTGCTAGAGATCCCTCAAATGGGGCCAACGTCCTGACTTTC.

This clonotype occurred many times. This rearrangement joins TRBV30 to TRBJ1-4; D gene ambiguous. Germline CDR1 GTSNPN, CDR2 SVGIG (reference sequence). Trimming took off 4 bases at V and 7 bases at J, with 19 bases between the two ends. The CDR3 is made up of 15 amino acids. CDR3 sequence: CAWNSPVGWGEKLFF. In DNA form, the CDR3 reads TGTGCCTGGAACTCCCCAGTAGGGTGGGGTGAAAAACTGTTTTTT.

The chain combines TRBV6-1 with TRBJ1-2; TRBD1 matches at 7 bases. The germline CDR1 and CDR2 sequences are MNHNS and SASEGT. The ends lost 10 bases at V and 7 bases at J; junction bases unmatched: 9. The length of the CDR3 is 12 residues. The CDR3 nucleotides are TGTGCCATCTCGACAGGGAAGGCTGGCTACACCTTC. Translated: CAISTGKAGYTF.

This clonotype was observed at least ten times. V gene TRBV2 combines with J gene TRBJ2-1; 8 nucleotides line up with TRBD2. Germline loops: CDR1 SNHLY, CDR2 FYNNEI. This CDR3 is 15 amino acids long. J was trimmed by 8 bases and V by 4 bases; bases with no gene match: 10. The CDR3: CASSVGTRNLYEQFF. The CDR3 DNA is TGTGCCAGCAGTGTTGGGACTAGGAATTTATATGAGCAGTTCTTC.

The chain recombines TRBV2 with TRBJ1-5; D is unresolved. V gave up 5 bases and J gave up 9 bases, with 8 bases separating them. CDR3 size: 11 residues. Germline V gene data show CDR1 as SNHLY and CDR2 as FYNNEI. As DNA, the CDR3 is TGTGCCAGCAGTCTCCCCGGGCCCCAGCATTTT. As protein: CASSLPGPQHF. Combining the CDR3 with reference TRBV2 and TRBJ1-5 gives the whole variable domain EPEVTQTPSHQVTQMGQEVILRCVPISNHLYFYWYRQILGQKVEFLVSFYNNEISEKSEIFDDQFSVERPDGSNFTLKIRSTKLEDSAMYFCASSLPGPQHFGDGTRLSIL.

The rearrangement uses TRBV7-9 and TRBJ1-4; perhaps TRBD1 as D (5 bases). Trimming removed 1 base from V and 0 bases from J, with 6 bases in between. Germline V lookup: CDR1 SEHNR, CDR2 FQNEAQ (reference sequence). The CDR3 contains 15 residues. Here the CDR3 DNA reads TGTGCCAGCAGCTTAGGGACACCAACTAATGAAAAACTGTTTTTT. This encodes CASSLGTPTNEKLFF.

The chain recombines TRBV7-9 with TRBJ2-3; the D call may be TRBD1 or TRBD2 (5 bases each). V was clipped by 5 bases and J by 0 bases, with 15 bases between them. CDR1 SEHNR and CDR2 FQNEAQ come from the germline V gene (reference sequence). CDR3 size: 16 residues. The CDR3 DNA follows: TGTGCCAGCAGCCTCCCCGGGACGGCTAGCACAGATACGCAGTATTTT. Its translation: CASSLPGTASTDTQYF.

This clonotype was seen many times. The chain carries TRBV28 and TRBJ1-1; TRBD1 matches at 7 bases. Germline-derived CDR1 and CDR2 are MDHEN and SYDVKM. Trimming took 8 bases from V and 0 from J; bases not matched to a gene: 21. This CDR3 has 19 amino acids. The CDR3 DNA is TGTGCCAGCCCTCCCAGATCGGGACAGTCAGATCCCATGAACACTGAAGCTTTCTTT. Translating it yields CASPPRSGQSDPMNTEAFF.

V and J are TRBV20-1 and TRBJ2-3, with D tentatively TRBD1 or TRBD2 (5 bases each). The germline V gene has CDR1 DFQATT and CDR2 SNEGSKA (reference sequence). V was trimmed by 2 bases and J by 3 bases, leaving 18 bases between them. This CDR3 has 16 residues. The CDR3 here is CSARRYTREPTDTQYF. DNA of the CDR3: TGCAGTGCTAGACGTTACACCAGGGAGCCAACAGATACGCAGTATTTT.

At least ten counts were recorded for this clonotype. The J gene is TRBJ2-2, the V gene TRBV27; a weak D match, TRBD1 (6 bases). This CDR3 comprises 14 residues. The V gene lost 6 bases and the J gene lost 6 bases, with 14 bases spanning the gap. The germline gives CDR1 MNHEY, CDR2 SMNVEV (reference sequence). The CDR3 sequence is CASRPGQQSGELFF. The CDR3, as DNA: TGTGCCAGCAGACCAGGACAGCAATCCGGGGAGCTGTTTTTT.

The CDR3 loop is CASSPTGTGPSQPQHF. CDR3 bases: TGTGCCAGCAGTCCAACCGGGACAGGGCCTTCTCAGCCCCAGCATTTT. V is TRBV12-3 or TRBV12-4 and J is TRBJ1-5; 9 positions agree with TRBD1. This CDR3 has 16 residues. The V segment lost 5 bases and the J segment 6 bases; nucleotides outside the gene matches: 11.

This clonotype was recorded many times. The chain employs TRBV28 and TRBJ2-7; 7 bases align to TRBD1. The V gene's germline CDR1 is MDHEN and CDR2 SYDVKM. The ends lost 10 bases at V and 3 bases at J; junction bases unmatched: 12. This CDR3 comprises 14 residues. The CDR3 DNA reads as TGTGCCACCCGCCCCTACAGGGGCGGCTACGAGCAGTACTTC. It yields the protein CATRPYRGGYEQYF.

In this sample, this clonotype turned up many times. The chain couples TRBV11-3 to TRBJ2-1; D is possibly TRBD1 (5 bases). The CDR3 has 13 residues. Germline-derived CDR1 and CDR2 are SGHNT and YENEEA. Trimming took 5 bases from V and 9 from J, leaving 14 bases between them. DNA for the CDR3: TGTGCCAGCAGCGACCGACAGTCAACTGAGCAGTTCTTC. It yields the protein CASSDRQSTEQFF.

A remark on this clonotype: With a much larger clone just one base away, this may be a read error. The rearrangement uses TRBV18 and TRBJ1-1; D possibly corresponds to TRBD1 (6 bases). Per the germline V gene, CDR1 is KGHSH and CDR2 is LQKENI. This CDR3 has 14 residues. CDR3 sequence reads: CVSSPTDSYTEAFF. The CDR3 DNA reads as TGTGTCAGCTCACCTACGGACAGCTACACTGAAGCTTTCTTT.

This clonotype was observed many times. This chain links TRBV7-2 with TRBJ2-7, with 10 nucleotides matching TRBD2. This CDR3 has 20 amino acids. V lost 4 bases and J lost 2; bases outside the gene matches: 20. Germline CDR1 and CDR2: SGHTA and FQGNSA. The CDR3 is CASSSHPLLAGGDLTYEQYF. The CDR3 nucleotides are TGTGCCAGCAGCTCCCACCCTCTTTTAGCGGGAGGCGACCTGACCTACGAGCAGTACTTC.

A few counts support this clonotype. As DNA, the CDR3 is TGTGCCAGTAGTATCCCCCCCGGGACAGGCGGCGGGACGGGATCCTCCTACGAGCAGTACTTC. It translates to CASSIPPGTGGGTGSSYEQYF. The V and J genes are TRBV19 and TRBJ2-7; 8 nucleotides match TRBD1. The germline CDR1 and CDR2 sequences are LNHDA and SQIVND (reference sequence). This CDR3 spans 21 amino acids. J gave up 0 bases and V 3 bases, and 22 bases lay outside the gene matches.

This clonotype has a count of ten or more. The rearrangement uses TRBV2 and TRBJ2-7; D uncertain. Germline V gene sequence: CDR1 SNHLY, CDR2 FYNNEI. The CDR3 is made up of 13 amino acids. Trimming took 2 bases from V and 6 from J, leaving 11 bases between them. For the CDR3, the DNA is TGTGCCAGCAGTGAAAGTCGGGTGGCCGAGCAGTACTTC. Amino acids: CASSESRVAEQYF.

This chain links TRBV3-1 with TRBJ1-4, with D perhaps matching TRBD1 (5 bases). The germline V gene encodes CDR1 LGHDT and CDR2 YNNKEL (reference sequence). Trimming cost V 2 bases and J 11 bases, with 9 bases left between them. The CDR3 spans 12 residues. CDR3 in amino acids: CASSQPQGKLFF. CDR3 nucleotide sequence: TGTGCCAGCAGCCAACCCCAGGGCAAACTGTTTTTT.

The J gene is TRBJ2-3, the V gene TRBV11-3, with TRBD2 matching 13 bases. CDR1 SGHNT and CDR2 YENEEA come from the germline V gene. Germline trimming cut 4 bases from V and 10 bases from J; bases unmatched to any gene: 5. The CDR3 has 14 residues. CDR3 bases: TGTGCCAGCAGCTCGGGACTAGCGGGATCGGCGCAGTATTTT. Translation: CASSSGLAGSAQYF. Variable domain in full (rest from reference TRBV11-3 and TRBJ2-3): EAGVVQSPRYKIIEKKQPVAFWCNPISGHNTLYWYLQNLGQGPELLIRYENEEAVDDSQLPKDRFSAERLKGVDSTLKIQPAELGDSAVYLCASSSGLAGSAQYFGPGTRLTVL.

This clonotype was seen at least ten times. The CDR3 bases are TGTGCCAGCGACGTTCCAGGGGTGCCCTCTGGAAACACCATATATTTT. It translates to CASDVPGVPSGNTIYF. This chain connects TRBV12-3 or TRBV12-4 to TRBJ1-3, with D perhaps matching TRBD1 (6 bases). CDR3 length: 16 residues. Trimming pared 8 bases from V and 0 bases from J, leaving 17 bases between.